The 27 T cell receptor beta chains reported below all come from one sample, sequenced in a study of T cell responses to AZD1222 COVID-19 vaccine. TCRdb keeps only in-frame clones here, not all; method: immunoSEQ multiplex PCR. The sample has about 140,000 clones, about 93% seen once; the top ten hold approximately 6.8%. The sample here was peripheral blood, taken 28 days after the second AZD1222 dose. The receptors were sampled from an adult who received the AZD1222 COVID-19 vaccine.

The CDR3 coding sequence is TGTGCCAGCAGCTTAGGCGGGGGAAACACAGATACGCAGTATTTT. This translates into CASSLGGGNTDTQYF. The chain combines TRBV7-9 with TRBJ2-3, with 7 bases identical to TRBD2. V trimming: 1 base; J trimming: 2 bases; junction bases outside the gene matches: 3. This CDR3 has 15 residues. CDR1 SEHNR and CDR2 FQNEAQ come from the germline V gene (reference sequence). Full variable domain (remainder filled in from reference TRBV7-9 and TRBJ2-3): DTGVSQNPRHKITKRGQNVTFRCDPISEHNRLYWYRQTLGQGPEFLTYFQNEAQLEKSRLLSDRFSAERPKGSFSTLEIQRTEQGDSAMYLCASSLGGGNTDTQYFGPGTRLTVL.

The chain couples TRBV28 to TRBJ2-7; 7 bases map to TRBD1. The germline CDR1 and CDR2 sequences are MDHEN and SYDVKM. The CDR3 totals 14 residues. Germline trimming cut 6 bases from V and 4 bases from J; bases unmatched to any gene: 9. CDR3 nucleotide sequence: TGTGCCAGCAGGCACCACGGGACAGAATACGAGCAGTACTTC. This encodes CASRHHGTEYEQYF.

This clone was picked up a small number of times. The J gene is TRBJ2-2, the V gene TRBV7-8; possible D gene TRBD1, 6 bases. V lost 5 bases to trimming and J lost 4 bases, with 14 bases between them. CDR1 is SGHVS, CDR2 FQNEAQ, per germline. The CDR3 contains 15 residues. CDR3 bases: TGTGCCAGCAGCCTTCTTCAGGGGCCCACCGGGGAGCTGTTTTTT. Translated, it gives CASSLLQGPTGELFF. The full variable domain, rest sourced from reference TRBV7-8 and TRBJ2-2, is GAGVSQSPRYKVAKRGQDVALRCDPISGHVSLFWYQQALGQGPEFLTYFQNEAQLDKSGLPSDRFFAERPEGSVSTLKIQRTQQEDSAVYLCASSLLQGPTGELFFGEGSRLTVL.

This chain's CDR3 is CASSLEAPGRQGGYTF. In DNA, the CDR3 is TGCGCCAGCAGCTTGGAGGCTCCGGGACGGCAAGGTGGCTACACCTTC. V is TRBV5-1 and J is TRBJ1-2; possibly TRBD1 for D (5 bases). This CDR3 is 16 amino acids long. Germline lookup yields CDR1 SGHRS and CDR2 YFSETQ. Trimming took off 0 bases at V and 7 bases at J, with 19 bases between the two ends.

The CDR3 loop is CASSPGQVYGYTF. DNA for the CDR3: TGTGCCAGCAGCCCGGGACAGGTCTATGGCTACACCTTC. This chain uses TRBV28 with TRBJ1-2; 8 bases are shared with TRBD1. The germline gives CDR1 MDHEN, CDR2 SYDVKM. This CDR3 has 13 amino acids. V shed 6 bases and J 4 bases; nucleotides not matched to a gene: 4.

The chain links TRBV27 to TRBJ2-7; TRBD2 agrees at 13 bases. The CDR3 is made up of 15 amino acids. V was pared by 6 bases and J by 6 bases, with 8 bases of the junction left unmatched. Germline CDR1 and CDR2: MNHEY and SMNVEV (reference sequence). The CDR3 DNA sequence: TGTGCCAGCAGCCGGGGACTAGCGGGGTTTTTCGAGCAGTACTTC. Its protein product is CASSRGLAGFFEQYF.

The chain carries TRBV7-6 and TRBJ1-6; D might be TRBD1 (5 bases). This CDR3 region has 17 residues. Germline loops: CDR1 SGHVS, CDR2 FNYEAQ. V was pared by 0 bases and J by 5 bases, with 14 bases between. CDR3 in amino acids: CASSLALGTGHNSPLHF. CDR3 nucleotides: TGTGCCAGCAGCTTAGCTCTCGGGACCGGCCATAATTCACCCCTCCACTTT.

The chain couples TRBV4-1 to TRBJ1-4; a possible D gene is TRBD1 (6 bases). V was clipped by 3 bases and J by 4 bases, with 18 bases between them. The CDR3 is 17 amino acids. Per the germline V gene, CDR1 is MGHRA and CDR2 is YSYEKL. This CDR3 is CASSHPSLGQRNEKLFF. Written as DNA, the CDR3 is TGCGCCAGCAGCCATCCGAGTCTCGGACAGCGTAATGAAAAACTGTTTTTT.

This clone was counted only a few times. This chain links TRBV5-1 with TRBJ2-7; 9 bases are a match to TRBD1. CDR3 length equals 16 residues. V lost 4 bases and J lost 1; bases outside the gene matches: 9. From germline, CDR1 is SGHRS and CDR2 YFSETQ. Written as DNA, the CDR3 is TGCGCCAGCAGCGCCTCCGGGACAGGGATGTCCTACGAGCAGTACTTC. It encodes CASSASGTGMSYEQYF.

This chain links TRBV27 with TRBJ2-5; maybe TRBD1 (6 bases). The CDR3 is made up of 14 amino acids. Germline-derived CDR1 and CDR2 are MNHEY and SMNVEV (reference sequence). Trimming took 6 bases from V and 5 from J, leaving 16 bases between them. DNA for the CDR3: TGTGCCAGCAGCTCCGCAGGGGTCCCGGAGACCCAGTACTTC. Translated: CASSSAGVPETQYF.

V and J are TRBV5-6 and TRBJ1-1; 7 bases are a match to TRBD1. This CDR3 is 15 amino acids long. V dropped 2 bases and J dropped 1; count of bases not matched to a gene: 5. The V gene's germline CDR1 is SGHDT and CDR2 YYEEEE. The CDR3 protein is CASSLPDRRNTEAFF. Written as DNA, the CDR3 is TGTGCCAGCAGCTTACCGGACAGGAGGAACACTGAAGCTTTCTTT.

This chain links TRBV29-1 with TRBJ2-1, with unresolved D. The length of the CDR3 is 16 residues. Germline V gene data show CDR1 as SQVTM and CDR2 as ANQGSEA. With 4 bases removed from V and 0 bases from J, the gap between germline ends came to 16 bases. The CDR3 spells CSVGAEASSSYNEQFF. CDR3 DNA sequence: TGCAGCGTTGGGGCGGAAGCGAGTAGCTCCTACAATGAGCAGTTCTTC.

The chain uses TRBV7-9 and TRBJ1-3; D is ambiguous. Per germline, CDR1 SEHNR and CDR2 FQNEAQ (reference sequence). With 1 base removed from V and 4 bases from J, the gap between germline ends came to 5 bases. This CDR3 has 13 amino acids. As DNA, the CDR3 is TGTGCCAGCAGCTTAGTAGAGGGAAACACCATATATTTT. This encodes CASSLVEGNTIYF. Variable domain in full (rest from reference TRBV7-9 and TRBJ1-3): DTGVSQNPRHKITKRGQNVTFRCDPISEHNRLYWYRQTLGQGPEFLTYFQNEAQLEKSRLLSDRFSAERPKGSFSTLEIQRTEQGDSAMYLCASSLVEGNTIYFGEGSWLTVV.

The J gene is TRBJ1-6, the V gene TRBV7-3; 7 bases fit TRBD1. CDR3 length: 15 residues. The V gene's germline CDR1 is SGHTA and CDR2 FQGTGA. Trimming took 0 bases from V and 6 from J; bases not matched to a gene: 2. CDR3 residues: CASSLTGTANSPLHF. The CDR3 coding sequence is TGTGCCAGCAGCTTAACGGGGACAGCTAATTCACCCCTCCACTTT.

The V call is TRBV4-1, the J call TRBJ1-1; TRBD1 matches 7 bases. The CDR3 contains 15 residues. CDR1 is MGHRA and CDR2 is YSYEKL in the germline V gene. V shed 4 bases, J shed 4 bases, and the junction held 9 bases outside the gene matches. Written as DNA, the CDR3 is TGCGCCAGCAGCCTCGGGACAGCGATGTTCACTGAAGCTTTCTTT. Protein sequence: CASSLGTAMFTEAFF.

The chain has TRBV28 and TRBJ2-3; D is unclear. Germline V gene sequence: CDR1 MDHEN, CDR2 SYDVKM. The CDR3 is 12 residues long. V was shortened by 4 bases and J by 8 bases, with 10 bases between the two germline ends. The CDR3 DNA is TGTGCCAGCAGTTCCCTCCCCGGTACGCAGTATTTT. Its translation: CASSSLPGTQYF.

The chain joins TRBV19 to TRBJ1-6, with D tentatively TRBD1 (5 bases). V dropped 3 bases and J dropped 7 bases, with 16 bases sitting between them. The CDR3 sequence is 16 residues long. Germline CDR1 LNHDA, CDR2 SQIVND (reference sequence). The CDR3 bases are TGTGCCAGTAGTATCAGGGCCCTCGGGGTGAATTCACCCCTCCACTTT. Its protein is CASSIRALGVNSPLHF.

The rearrangement uses TRBV6-5 and TRBJ1-2, with D tentatively TRBD1 (5 bases). Trimming left V 4 bases short and J 3 bases short, with 12 bases between. The CDR3 has 14 residues. Germline-derived CDR1 and CDR2 are MNHEY and SVGAGI. The CDR3 DNA reads as TGTGCCAGCAGTTCCTTCACGGGGCACTATGGCTACACCTTC. The encoded protein is CASSSFTGHYGYTF.

The chain combines TRBV11-3 with TRBJ1-3; 8 bases fit TRBD1. This CDR3 contains 16 residues. The ends lost 5 bases at V and 0 bases at J; junction bases unmatched: 6. Germline V CDR1 and CDR2: SGHNT, YENEEA. In DNA form, the CDR3 reads TGTGCCAGCAGCCTGCGGACAGGGAGCTCTGGAAACACCATATATTTT. It yields the protein CASSLRTGSSGNTIYF.

The genes are TRBV5-1 and TRBJ2-7; D is uncertain. The CDR3 contains 14 residues. V lost 0 bases and J lost 5, with 12 bases in between. CDR1 and CDR2 from the germline V gene are SGHRS and YFSETQ. In DNA, the CDR3 is TGCGCCAGCAGCTTGGCCGATCTGGCCCACGAGCAGTACTTC. Its translation: CASSLADLAHEQYF.

J is TRBJ2-7 and V is TRBV5-4; D perhaps matches TRBD2 (5 bases). Looked up from germline, CDR1 is SGHNT and CDR2 is YYREEE (reference sequence). V gave up 4 bases and J gave up 6 bases, with 14 bases separating them. CDR3 size: 13 residues. This chain's CDR3 is CASSPSGVGEQYF. CDR3 sequence (DNA): TGTGCCAGCAGCCCCTCCGGGGTGGGCGAGCAGTACTTC.

The chain uses TRBV7-9 and TRBJ1-1; 9 positions agree with TRBD1. CDR3 length equals 17 residues. V was pared by 6 bases and J by 0 bases, with 11 bases of the junction left unmatched. Looked up from germline, CDR1 is SEHNR and CDR2 is FQNEAQ (reference sequence). The CDR3 protein is CASRLGDRAFMNTEAFF. CDR3 DNA sequence: TGTGCCAGCAGATTGGGGGACAGGGCTTTCATGAACACTGAAGCTTTCTTT.

The rearrangement joins TRBV27 to TRBJ2-5; D might be TRBD1 or TRBD2, each matching 5 bases. The V gene's germline CDR1 is MNHEY and CDR2 SMNVEV (reference sequence). V gave up 0 bases and J gave up 4 bases, with 18 bases separating them. The CDR3 sequence is 17 residues long. The CDR3 loop reads CASSLSWGPTAGETQYF. The CDR3 region has the DNA TGTGCCAGCAGTTTATCGTGGGGACCTACGGCAGGAGAGACCCAGTACTTC.

V gene TRBV19 combines with J gene TRBJ2-1; 12 nucleotides match TRBD2. V was clipped by 3 bases and J by 2 bases; unmatched bases: 2. There are 16 residues in the CDR3. Germline-derived CDR1 and CDR2 are LNHDA and SQIVND (reference sequence). The CDR3 sequence is CASSMSSGGAYNEQFF. The CDR3, as DNA: TGTGCCAGTAGTATGTCTAGCGGGGGGGCCTACAATGAGCAGTTCTTC.

The V and J genes are TRBV29-1 and TRBJ2-7; no clear D gene. The germline V and J ends were trimmed by 6 bases and 4 bases, with 10 bases remaining between them. In germline, CDR1 is SQVTM, CDR2 ANQGSEA. The CDR3 consists of 11 residues. The CDR3 sequence is CSVRVDYEQYF. The DNA for the CDR3 is TGCAGCGTCCGGGTCGATTACGAGCAGTACTTC.

The chain joins TRBV29-1 to TRBJ2-7, with 10 nucleotides matching TRBD2. Germline V gene data show CDR1 as SQVTM and CDR2 as ANQGSEA. The CDR3 is 13 amino acids. V lost 6 bases and J lost 2; bases outside the gene matches: 4. The CDR3 loop is CSVVAGGAYEQYF. DNA of the CDR3: TGCAGCGTCGTAGCGGGGGGAGCCTACGAGCAGTACTTC.

This sequence joins TRBV6-2 or TRBV6-3 and TRBJ1-5; a possible D gene is TRBD1 (5 bases). Germline V gene lookup returns CDR1 MNHEY and CDR2 SVGEGT. This CDR3 region has 16 residues. The V end lost 4 bases, the J end lost 1 base, and 14 bases lay between the germline ends. CDR3 sequence: CASSLTPGRSNQPQHF. The CDR3 DNA reads as TGTGCCAGCAGTTTGACCCCGGGGCGGAGCAATCAGCCCCAGCATTTT.